This T cell receptor beta chain was obtained from a study of T cells in Graves' hyperthyroidism and ophthalmopathy. This clonotype appeared many times. Trimming shortened V by 6 bases and J by 2 bases, and 6 bases separated the two germline ends. This CDR3 comprises 13 residues. CDR1 and CDR2 from the germline V gene are KGHDR and SFDVKD. The TCR beta CDR3 regions underwent amplification using RNA transcripts as the source. The HTBI primer set served for first-round RT-PCR of the TCR CDR3. MiXCR was run by TCRdb on the multiplex PCR reads, yielding one entry per CDR3 protein. The repertoire has more than 300,000 distinct CDR3 sequences, approximately 18% of them found once; the top ten carry roughly two fifths.

V is TRBV24-1 and J is TRBJ2-2; D not resolved. The specimen sequenced was blood. This sequence originates from a man aged 18 to 30 with Graves' ophthalmopathy. The CDR3 DNA reads as TGTGCCACCAGTAGCCATAACACCGGGGAGCTGTTTTTT. Protein product: CATSSHNTGELFF.